This T cell receptor beta chain was recorded in a study of T cell responses to AZD1222 COVID-19 vaccine listed by TCRdb under 2021. With regard to the full study: TCR sequencing covered more than 230 trial participants: about 210 given two doses of AZD1222 and around 25 given two doses of MenACWY control vaccine. Trial participants were enrolled by age into 18-55, 56-69 and 70-plus year subgroups, with about 150, 28 and 57 TCR-sequenced participants respectively.

Points on this clone: Its antigen remains unidentified. No much larger clonotype is one base removed from it; base qualities were not supplied.

Ends trimmed: V by 5 bases, J by 3 bases; bases unmatched to a gene: 9. The CDR3, from cysteine to phenylalanine, totals 15 residues. Only CDR3 DNA is held: 45 bases, read in frame from base 1. CDR1 is given as MNHEY and CDR2 as SVGEGT, both from the germline V gene. Paper-wide results and their limitations: Because no day 14 peak-response samples were available, repertoires were characterized only after the peak T cell response. Participants were mostly white British and included more females than males, and it was suggested by the authors that clonal diversity may have been underestimated. Reportedly, almost half of the unique spike-specific TCRs recognized epitopes lying outside the regions that are mutated in the B.1.351 and B.1.1.7 variants. Conclusions about previously exposed vaccinees are limited, since just six AZD1222 recipients were seropositive for SARS-CoV-2 at baseline. In the small 56-69-year group, the increase in depth fell short of significance, most likely because of low power. CD4 TCRs associated with the vaccine covered the entire spike protein, and the dominant responses were in regions 160-218 and 743-854. After two AZD1222 doses, both the breadth and the depth of spike-specific TCRs were significantly higher than at day 0 and than in MenACWY recipients.

The CDR3 regions of human TCRbeta chains were analyzed by immunosequencing. In the original analysis: Repertoire TCRs were checked for matches against a reference library of SARS-CoV-2-specific TCRs that had been generated using the MIRA antigen-specificity platform. Breadth was defined as the fraction of unique TCRs that were SARS-CoV-2-associated. Depth was defined as the fraction of total T cells that were SARS-CoV-2-associated. Using the MIRA data, each spike-specific TCR was mapped to the spike region that the TCR reacts to and placed in a CD4 or CD8 class. Log10-transformed breadth and depth values were compared by one-way ANOVA with Sidak's multiple comparisons tests. The immuneACCESS repertoire file appears here via TCRdb, limited to in-frame rearrangements. These files lack a portion of the clones; in checked studies, under half of the deficit traces to unresolved V genes, and the cause of the others is not known. The V and J calls and clone size are taken from that table; D and trimming were inferred from the DNA. Within this sample are about 81,000 clones, with just over 90% of them counted one time only. Approximately 10% of the sample comes from the top ten.

Interpreted using the paper, the time point label stands for: about 28 days (+/-7) after the second vaccine dose. AZD1222 recipients whose second dose came at about 4 weeks and those whose second dose came at about 12 weeks were combined into one group, since spike-specific TCR depth and breadth did not differ between the two schedules. Samples from vaccinated people were obtained from the UK trials COV001 and COV002, which included a single-blind randomized controlled phase 2/3 trial of AZD1222 (ChAdOx1 nCoV-19) in healthy adults. Trial participant PBMC samples were collected at day 0 and day 28 after the second dose for TCRbeta chain sequencing.

The starting material was peripheral blood, obtained 28 days after the second AZD1222 dose. This receptor was taken from an adult who received the AZD1222 COVID-19 vaccine. The chain joins TRBV6-2 or TRBV6-3 to TRBJ2-7, with TRBD2 identical over 8 junction bases. The base sequence is TGTGCCAGCAGTCTTATAGCAGCGGGAGACTACGAGCAGTACTTC. Its translation reads: CASSLIAAGDYEQYF.